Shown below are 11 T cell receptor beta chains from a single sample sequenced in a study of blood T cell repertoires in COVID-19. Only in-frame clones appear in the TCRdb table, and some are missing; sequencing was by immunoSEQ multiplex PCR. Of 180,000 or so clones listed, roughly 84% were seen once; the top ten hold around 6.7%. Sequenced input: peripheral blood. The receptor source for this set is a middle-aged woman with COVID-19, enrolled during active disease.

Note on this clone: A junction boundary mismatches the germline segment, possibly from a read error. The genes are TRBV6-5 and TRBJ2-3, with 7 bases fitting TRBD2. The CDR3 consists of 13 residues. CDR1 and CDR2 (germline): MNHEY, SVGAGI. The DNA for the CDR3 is TGTGCCAGCAGTTACTCCATGGGGCGGGAGAGGGATTTT. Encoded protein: CASSYSMGRERDF.

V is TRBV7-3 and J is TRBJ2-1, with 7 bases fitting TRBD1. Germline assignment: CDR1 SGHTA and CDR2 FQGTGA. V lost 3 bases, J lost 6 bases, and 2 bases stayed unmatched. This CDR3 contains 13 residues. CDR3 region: CASSFRDSNEQFF. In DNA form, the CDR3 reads TGTGCCAGCAGCTTCCGGGACAGCAATGAGCAGTTCTTC.

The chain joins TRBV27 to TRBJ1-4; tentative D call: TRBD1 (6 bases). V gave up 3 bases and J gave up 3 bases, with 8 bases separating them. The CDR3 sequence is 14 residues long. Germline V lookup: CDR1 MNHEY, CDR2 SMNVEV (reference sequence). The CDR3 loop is CASSFWGPNEKLFF. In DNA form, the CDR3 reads TGTGCCAGCAGTTTTTGGGGGCCTAATGAAAAACTGTTTTTT.

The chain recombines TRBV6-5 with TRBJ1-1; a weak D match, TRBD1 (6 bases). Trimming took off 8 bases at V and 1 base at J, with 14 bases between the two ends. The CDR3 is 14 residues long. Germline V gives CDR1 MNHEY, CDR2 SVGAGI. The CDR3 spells CASEGGAPNTEAFF. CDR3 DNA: TGTGCCAGCGAAGGGGGGGCACCGAACACTGAAGCTTTCTTT.

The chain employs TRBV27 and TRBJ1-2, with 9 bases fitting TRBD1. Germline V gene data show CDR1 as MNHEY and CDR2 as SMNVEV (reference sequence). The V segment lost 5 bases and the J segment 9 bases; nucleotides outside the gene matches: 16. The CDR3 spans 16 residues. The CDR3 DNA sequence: TGTGCCAGCAGTCCCAACCTCCGGACAGGGGAGCGCCGCTACACCTTC. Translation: CASSPNLRTGERRYTF.

The chain's CDR3 is CASSRGTGGSYGYTF. The DNA of the CDR3 is TGTGCCAGCAGCCGTGGGACAGGGGGTTCCTATGGCTACACCTTC. The chain has TRBV5-6 and TRBJ1-2, with 11 bases identical to TRBD1. V gave up 4 bases and J gave up 4 bases; unmatched junction bases: 6. The CDR3 totals 15 residues. Germline lookup yields CDR1 SGHDT and CDR2 YYEEEE.

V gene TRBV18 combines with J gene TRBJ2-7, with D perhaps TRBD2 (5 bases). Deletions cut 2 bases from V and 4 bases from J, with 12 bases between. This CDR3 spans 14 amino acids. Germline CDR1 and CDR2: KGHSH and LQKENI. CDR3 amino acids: CASSPRSGEYEQYF. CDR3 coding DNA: TGTGCCAGCTCACCAAGGAGCGGAGAATACGAGCAGTACTTC.

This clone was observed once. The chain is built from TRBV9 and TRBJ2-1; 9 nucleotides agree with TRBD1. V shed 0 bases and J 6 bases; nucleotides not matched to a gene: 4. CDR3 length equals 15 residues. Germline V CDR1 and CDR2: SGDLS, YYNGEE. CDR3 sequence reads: CASSVATGGGNEQFF. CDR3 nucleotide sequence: TGTGCCAGCAGCGTAGCTACAGGGGGCGGCAATGAGCAGTTCTTC.

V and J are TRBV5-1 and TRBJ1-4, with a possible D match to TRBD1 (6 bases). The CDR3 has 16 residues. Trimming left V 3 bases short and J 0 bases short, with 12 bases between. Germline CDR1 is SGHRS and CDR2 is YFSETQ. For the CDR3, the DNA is TGCGCCAGCAGCTCAACAGGGTCCTCAACTAATGAAAAACTGTTTTTT. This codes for CASSSTGSSTNEKLFF.

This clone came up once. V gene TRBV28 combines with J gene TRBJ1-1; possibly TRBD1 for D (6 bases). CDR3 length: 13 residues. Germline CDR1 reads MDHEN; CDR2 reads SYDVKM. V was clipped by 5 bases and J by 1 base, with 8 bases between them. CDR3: CASSIQGNTEAFF. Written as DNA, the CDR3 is TGTGCCAGCAGTATACAGGGGAACACTGAAGCTTTCTTT.

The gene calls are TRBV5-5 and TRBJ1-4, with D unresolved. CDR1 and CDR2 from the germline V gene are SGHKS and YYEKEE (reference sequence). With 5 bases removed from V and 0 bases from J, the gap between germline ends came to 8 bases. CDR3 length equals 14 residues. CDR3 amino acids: CASRSSTTNEKLFF. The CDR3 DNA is TGTGCCAGCAGGAGCTCTACAACTAATGAAAAACTGTTTTTT.